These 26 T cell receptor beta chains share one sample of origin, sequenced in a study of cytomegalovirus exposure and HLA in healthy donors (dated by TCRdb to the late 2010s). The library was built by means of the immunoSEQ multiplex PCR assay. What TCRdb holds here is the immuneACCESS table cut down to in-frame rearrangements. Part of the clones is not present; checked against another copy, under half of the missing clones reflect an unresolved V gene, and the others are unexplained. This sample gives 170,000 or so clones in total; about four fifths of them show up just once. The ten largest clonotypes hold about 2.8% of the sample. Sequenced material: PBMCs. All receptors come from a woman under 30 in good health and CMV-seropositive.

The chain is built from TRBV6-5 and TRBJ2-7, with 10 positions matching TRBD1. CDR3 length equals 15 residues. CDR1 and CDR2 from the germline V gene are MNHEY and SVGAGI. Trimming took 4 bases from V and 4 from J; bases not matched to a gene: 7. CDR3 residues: CASSSPTGGDYEQYF. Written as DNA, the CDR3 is TGTGCCAGCAGTTCCCCGACAGGGGGCGATTACGAGCAGTACTTC.

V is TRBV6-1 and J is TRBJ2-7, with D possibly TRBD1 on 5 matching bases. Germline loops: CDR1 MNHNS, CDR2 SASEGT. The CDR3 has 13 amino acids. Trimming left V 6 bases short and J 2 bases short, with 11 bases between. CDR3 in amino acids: CASRFQGTYEQYF. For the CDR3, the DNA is TGTGCCAGCAGATTCCAGGGAACCTACGAGCAGTACTTC.

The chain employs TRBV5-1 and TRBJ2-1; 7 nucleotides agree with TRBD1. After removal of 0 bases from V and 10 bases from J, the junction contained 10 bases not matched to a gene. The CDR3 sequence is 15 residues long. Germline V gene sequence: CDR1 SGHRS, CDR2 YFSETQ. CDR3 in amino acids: CASSLASRQGYEQFF. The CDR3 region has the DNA TGCGCCAGCAGCTTGGCCTCGAGACAGGGATACGAGCAGTTCTTC.

The CDR3 sequence is CASSLIEDSYNSPLHF. For the CDR3, the DNA is TGTGCCAGCAGCTTAATCGAGGATTCCTATAATTCACCCCTCCACTTT. The chain couples TRBV11-2 to TRBJ1-6; D ambiguous. CDR1 and CDR2 from the germline V gene are SGHAT and FQNNGV. This CDR3 has 16 residues. Deletions cut 2 bases from V and 1 base from J, with 9 bases between.

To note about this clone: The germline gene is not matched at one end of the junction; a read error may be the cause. CDR3 protein: CASSLGLAGVNF. CDR3 DNA sequence: TGTGCCAGCAGCTTGGGCCTAGCGGGAGTCAACTTC. The chain carries TRBV2 and TRBJ2-7; 10 positions match TRBD2. Germline loops: CDR1 SNHLY, CDR2 FYNNEI. This CDR3 comprises 12 residues.

The CDR3, as DNA: TGTGCCAGCACCGCGGACAGGGGCAATGAAAAACTGTTTTTT. Translating gives CASTADRGNEKLFF. The gene calls are TRBV2 and TRBJ1-4; 9 nucleotides align to TRBD1. Unmatched junction bases numbered 5, after V lost 7 bases and J lost 5 bases. In germline, CDR1 is SNHLY, CDR2 FYNNEI. CDR3 length: 14 amino acids.

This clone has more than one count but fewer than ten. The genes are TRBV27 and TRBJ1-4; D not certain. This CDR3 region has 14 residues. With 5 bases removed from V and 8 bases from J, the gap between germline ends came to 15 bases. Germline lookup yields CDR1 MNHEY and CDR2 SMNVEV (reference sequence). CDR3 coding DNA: TGTGCCAGCAGTCGCCTAGGAGGGTTGGAAAAACTGTTTTTT. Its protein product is CASSRLGGLEKLFF.

This chain's CDR3 is CASRPRGGETQYF. The CDR3 bases are TGTGCCAGCAGACCTCGGGGGGGGGAGACCCAGTACTTC. This chain joins TRBV7-8 and TRBJ2-5; TRBD2 agrees at 8 bases. After removal of 6 bases from V and 5 bases from J, the junction contained 5 bases not matched to a gene. This CDR3 spans 13 amino acids. The germline CDR1 and CDR2 sequences are SGHVS and FQNEAQ.

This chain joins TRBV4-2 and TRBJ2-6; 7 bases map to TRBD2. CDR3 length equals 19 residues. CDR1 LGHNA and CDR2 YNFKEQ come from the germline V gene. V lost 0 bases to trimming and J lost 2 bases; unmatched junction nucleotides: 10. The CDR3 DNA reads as TGTGCCAGCAGCCAAGATAGTTGGGGGGGTGACCCTGGGGCCAACGTCCTGACTTTC. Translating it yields CASSQDSWGGDPGANVLTF.

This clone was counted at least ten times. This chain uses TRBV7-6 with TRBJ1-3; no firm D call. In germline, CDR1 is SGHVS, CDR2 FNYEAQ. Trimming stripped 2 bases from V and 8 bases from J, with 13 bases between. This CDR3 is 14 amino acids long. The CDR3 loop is CASSLSVLGDTIYF. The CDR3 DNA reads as TGTGCCAGCAGCTTATCGGTTCTGGGAGACACCATATATTTT.

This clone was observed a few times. CDR3 coding DNA: TGCGCCAGCAGCTTGAGCTTCGGGGAGCTGTTTTTT. Translating it yields CASSLSFGELFF. The V gene is TRBV5-1, the J gene TRBJ2-2, with D unresolved. Germline lookup yields CDR1 SGHRS and CDR2 YFSETQ. Trimming shortened V by 1 base and J by 7 bases, and 5 bases separated the two germline ends. This CDR3 is built from 12 residues.

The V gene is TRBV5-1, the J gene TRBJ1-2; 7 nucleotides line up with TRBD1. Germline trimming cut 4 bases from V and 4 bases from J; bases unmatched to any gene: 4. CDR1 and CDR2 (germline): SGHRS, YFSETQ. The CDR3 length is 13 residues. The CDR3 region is CASSQGQVYGYTF. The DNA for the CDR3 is TGCGCCAGCAGCCAAGGACAGGTCTATGGCTACACCTTC.

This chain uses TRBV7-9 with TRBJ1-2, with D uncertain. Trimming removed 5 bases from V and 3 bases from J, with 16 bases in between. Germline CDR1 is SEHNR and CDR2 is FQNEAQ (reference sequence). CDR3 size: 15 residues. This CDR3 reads CASSPDGSRHYGYTF. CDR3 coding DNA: TGTGCCAGCAGCCCAGACGGGAGCAGGCACTATGGCTACACCTTC.

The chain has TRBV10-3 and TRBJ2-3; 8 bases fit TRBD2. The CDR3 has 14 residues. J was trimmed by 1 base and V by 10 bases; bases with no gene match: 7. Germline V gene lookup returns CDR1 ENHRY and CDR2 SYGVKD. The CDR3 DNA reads TGTGCCAGCGGCGTCGGGGGGGGCACAGATACGCAGTATTTT. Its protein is CASGVGGGTDTQYF.

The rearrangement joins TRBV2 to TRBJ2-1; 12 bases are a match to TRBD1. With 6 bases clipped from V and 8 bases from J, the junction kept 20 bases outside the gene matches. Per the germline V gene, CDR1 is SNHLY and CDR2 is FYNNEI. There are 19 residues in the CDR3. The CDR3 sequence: CASSGTGGVNIDYADEQFF. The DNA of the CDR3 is TGTGCCAGCAGCGGGACAGGGGGCGTTAATATTGATTATGCGGATGAGCAGTTCTTC.

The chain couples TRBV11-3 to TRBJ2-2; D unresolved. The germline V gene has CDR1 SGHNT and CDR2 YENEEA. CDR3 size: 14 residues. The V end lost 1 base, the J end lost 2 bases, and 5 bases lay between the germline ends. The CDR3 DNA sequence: TGTGCCAGCAGCTTAGGCGGTAACACCGGGGAGCTGTTTTTT. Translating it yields CASSLGGNTGELFF.

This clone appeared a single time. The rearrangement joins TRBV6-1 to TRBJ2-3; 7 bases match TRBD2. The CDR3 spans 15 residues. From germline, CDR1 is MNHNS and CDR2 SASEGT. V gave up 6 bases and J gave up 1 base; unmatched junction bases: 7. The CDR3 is CASRPLAGGTDTQYF. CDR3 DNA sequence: TGTGCCAGCAGACCCCTGGCGGGGGGCACAGATACGCAGTATTTT.

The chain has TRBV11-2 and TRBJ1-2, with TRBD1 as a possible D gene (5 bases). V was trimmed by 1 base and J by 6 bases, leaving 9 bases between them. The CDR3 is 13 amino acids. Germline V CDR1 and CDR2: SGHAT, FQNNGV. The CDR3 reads CASSLGAGNGYTF. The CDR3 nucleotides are TGTGCCAGCAGCTTAGGAGCAGGGAATGGCTACACCTTC.

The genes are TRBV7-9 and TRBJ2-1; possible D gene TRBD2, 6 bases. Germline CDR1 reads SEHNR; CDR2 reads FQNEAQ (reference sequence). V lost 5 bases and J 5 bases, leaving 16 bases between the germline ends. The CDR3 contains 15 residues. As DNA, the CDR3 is TGTGCCAGCAGCGACCGGAGGGTAACGAACAATGAGCAGTTCTTC. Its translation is CASSDRRVTNNEQFF. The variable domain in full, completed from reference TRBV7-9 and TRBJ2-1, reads DTGVSQNPRHKITKRGQNVTFRCDPISEHNRLYWYRQTLGQGPEFLTYFQNEAQLEKSRLLSDRFSAERPKGSFSTLEIQRTEQGDSAMYLCASSDRRVTNNEQFFGPGTRLTVL.

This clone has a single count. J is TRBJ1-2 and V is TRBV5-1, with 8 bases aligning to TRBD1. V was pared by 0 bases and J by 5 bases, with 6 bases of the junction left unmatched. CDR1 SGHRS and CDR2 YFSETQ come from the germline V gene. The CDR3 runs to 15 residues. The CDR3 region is CASSLVQGAYYGYTF. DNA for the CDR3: TGCGCCAGCAGCTTGGTGCAGGGGGCTTATTATGGCTACACCTTC.

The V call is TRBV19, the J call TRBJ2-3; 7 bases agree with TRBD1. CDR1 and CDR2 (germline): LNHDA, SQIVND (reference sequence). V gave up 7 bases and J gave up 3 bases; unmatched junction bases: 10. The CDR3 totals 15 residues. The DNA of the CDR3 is TGTGCCAGTAACCGCGAGGGGGCTAGGACAGATACGCAGTATTTT. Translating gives CASNREGARTDTQYF.

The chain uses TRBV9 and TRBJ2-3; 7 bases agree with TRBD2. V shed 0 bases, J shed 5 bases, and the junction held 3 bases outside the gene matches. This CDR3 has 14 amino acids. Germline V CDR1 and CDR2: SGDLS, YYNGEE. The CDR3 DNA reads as TGTGCCAGCAGCGTAGGGACTAGAAAAGATACGCAGTATTTT. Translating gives CASSVGTRKDTQYF. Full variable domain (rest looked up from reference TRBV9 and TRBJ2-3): DSGVTQTPKHLITATGQRVTLRCSPRSGDLSVYWYQQSLDQGLQFLIQYYNGEERAKGNILERFSAQQFPDLHSELNLSSLELGDSALYFCASSVGTRKDTQYFGPGTRLTVL.

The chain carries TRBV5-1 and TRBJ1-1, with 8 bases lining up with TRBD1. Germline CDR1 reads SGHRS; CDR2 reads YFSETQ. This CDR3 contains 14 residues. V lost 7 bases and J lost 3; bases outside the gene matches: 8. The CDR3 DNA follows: TGCGCCAGCGGAAAAACAGGGGGGGACACTGAAGCTTTCTTT. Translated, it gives CASGKTGGDTEAFF.

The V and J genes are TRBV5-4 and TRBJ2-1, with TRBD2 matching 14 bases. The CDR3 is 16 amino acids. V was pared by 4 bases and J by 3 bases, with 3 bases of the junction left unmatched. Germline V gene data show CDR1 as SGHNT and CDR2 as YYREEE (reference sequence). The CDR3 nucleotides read TGTGCCAGCAGCAAAGGGACTAGCGGGGGCTACAATGAGCAGTTCTTC. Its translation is CASSKGTSGGYNEQFF.

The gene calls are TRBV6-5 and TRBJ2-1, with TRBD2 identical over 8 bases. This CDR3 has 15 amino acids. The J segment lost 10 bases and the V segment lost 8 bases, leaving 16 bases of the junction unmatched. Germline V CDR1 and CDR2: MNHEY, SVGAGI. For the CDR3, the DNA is TGTGCCAGCGGCTCTTTAGTCGGGGGGGCCAACGAGCAGTTCTTC. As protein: CASGSLVGGANEQFF.

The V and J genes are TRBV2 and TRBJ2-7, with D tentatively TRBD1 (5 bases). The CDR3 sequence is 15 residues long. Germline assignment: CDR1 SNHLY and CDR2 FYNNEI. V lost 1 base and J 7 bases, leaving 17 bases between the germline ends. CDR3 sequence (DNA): TGTGCCAGCAGTGAAGGGGGCCGAACCCTCGGGGAGCAGTACTTC. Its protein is CASSEGGRTLGEQYF.